The 25 T cell receptor beta chains in this list originate from one sample, sequenced in a study of monozygotic twins with cystic fibrosis. Sequencing used immunoSEQ multiplex PCR; TCRdb keeps in-frame clones, though not all of them. The data contain fewer than 25,000 clones, about 86% of them singletons. Sequencing was carried out using blood. All receptors come from a woman under 40 with cystic fibrosis.

The chain has TRBV7-2 and TRBJ2-7; D tentatively reads TRBD1 or TRBD2 (6 bases each). Trimming took off 5 bases at V and 3 bases at J, with 11 bases between the two ends. The CDR3 has 13 amino acids. From germline, CDR1 is SGHTA and CDR2 FQGNSA. CDR3 in amino acids: CASSQEGGYEQYF. The CDR3, as DNA: TGTGCCAGCAGCCAAGAGGGGGGCTACGAGCAGTACTTC.

The chain has TRBV18 and TRBJ2-1; 7 bases line up with TRBD2. With V trimmed by 5 bases and J by 1 base, 5 bases remained unmatched. This CDR3 has 15 residues. The V gene's germline CDR1 is KGHSH and CDR2 LQKENI. The CDR3 sequence: CASSKRGDSYNEQFF. The CDR3 DNA reads TGTGCCAGCTCAAAACGGGGGGATTCCTACAATGAGCAGTTCTTC.

The chain uses TRBV4-3 and TRBJ2-7; TRBD2 matches 9 bases. This CDR3 spans 14 amino acids. Germline CDR1 and CDR2: LGHNA and YSLEER. With V trimmed by 2 bases and J by 4 bases, 3 bases remained unmatched. The CDR3 region has the DNA TGCGCCAGCAGCCAATTAGCGGGGGTATACGAGCAGTACTTC. Residues: CASSQLAGVYEQYF.

The chain combines TRBV7-2 with TRBJ2-5; 10 bases map to TRBD2. J was trimmed by 2 bases and V by 5 bases; bases with no gene match: 14. Germline CDR1 reads SGHTA; CDR2 reads FQGNSA. CDR3 length: 18 amino acids. The CDR3 coding sequence is TGTGCCAGCAGCCCGGGGCTAGATAGCGGGGGGTGGCAAGAGACCCAGTACTTC. Translation: CASSPGLDSGGWQETQYF.

The CDR3 bases are TGCGCCAGCAGCCAAGACGTTCAGGGGGCAAATGGCTACACCTTC. Its protein is CASSQDVQGANGYTF. The chain employs TRBV4-3 and TRBJ1-2; 8 bases map to TRBD1. V shed 0 bases and J 6 bases; nucleotides not matched to a gene: 6. The germline V gene encodes CDR1 LGHNA and CDR2 YSLEER. The CDR3 totals 15 residues.

The J gene is TRBJ2-1, the V gene TRBV7-6; TRBD2 aligns across 7 bases. The CDR3 is made up of 17 amino acids. Unmatched junction bases numbered 7, after V lost 1 base and J lost 1 base. Germline CDR1 is SGHVS and CDR2 is FNYEAQ. The CDR3, as DNA: TGTGCCAGCAGCTTAGTCGTTAGCGGGCCTTCCTACAATGAGCAGTTCTTC. Translated: CASSLVVSGPSYNEQFF.

The rearrangement uses TRBV6-1 and TRBJ1-5; D remains ambiguous. In germline, CDR1 is MNHNS, CDR2 SASEGT. This CDR3 region has 19 residues. V was trimmed by 1 base and J by 5 bases, leaving 24 bases between them. CDR3 loop: CASSEDLRRLGYGDQPQHF. CDR3 in DNA: TGTGCCAGCAGTGAAGATTTAAGAAGACTGGGATACGGTGATCAGCCCCAGCATTTT.

This clone was detected a few times. The chain couples TRBV10-2 to TRBJ2-3; either TRBD1 or TRBD2 may supply D (5 bases each). This CDR3 is built from 13 residues. V was pared by 8 bases and J by 1 base, with 10 bases between. CDR1 is WSHSY, CDR2 SAAADI, per germline. The CDR3 is CASGGWGTDTQYF. The CDR3 coding sequence is TGCGCCAGCGGGGGTTGGGGCACAGATACGCAGTATTTT.

The chain couples TRBV15 to TRBJ2-3, with 10 bases matching TRBD2. The CDR3 is 15 amino acids. The germline gives CDR1 LNHNV, CDR2 YYDKDF (reference sequence). V trimming: 5 bases; J trimming: 1 base; junction bases outside the gene matches: 3. The CDR3, as DNA: TGTGCCACCAGCGACAGCGGGGGGGGCACAGATACGCAGTATTTT. Protein product: CATSDSGGGTDTQYF.

The rearrangement uses TRBV25-1 and TRBJ2-1; no firm D call. This CDR3 has 12 residues. The germline V gene has CDR1 MGHDK and CDR2 SYGVNS. V was cut by 3 bases and J by 8 bases, with 8 bases left in between. The CDR3, as DNA: TGTGCCAGCAGTGATCGGCCGGATGAGCAGTTCTTC. This sequence encodes CASSDRPDEQFF.

The rearrangement uses TRBV29-1 and TRBJ2-3; TRBD1 or TRBD2 may be the D gene (5 bases each). V was shortened by 6 bases and J by 2 bases, with 12 bases between the two germline ends. The germline V gene has CDR1 SQVTM and CDR2 ANQGSEA. This CDR3 contains 13 residues. The CDR3 region is CSVLRDPTDTQYF. CDR3 DNA: TGCAGCGTCCTCCGGGACCCCACAGATACGCAGTATTTT.

The genes are TRBV9 and TRBJ2-5; possibly TRBD2 for D (6 bases). Germline V gene data show CDR1 as SGDLS and CDR2 as YYNGEE. Deletions cut 0 bases from V and 1 base from J, with 13 bases between. The CDR3 length is 16 residues. CDR3 in amino acids: CASSVGPAGLQETQYF. Written as DNA, the CDR3 is TGTGCCAGCAGCGTAGGGCCAGCGGGCCTCCAAGAGACCCAGTACTTC.

The DNA for the CDR3 is TGTGCCTGGAATAGGGCAGGAGCTTCCTACGAGCAGTACTTC. This codes for CAWNRAGASYEQYF. The rearrangement joins TRBV30 to TRBJ2-7; D remains unclear. Germline V lookup: CDR1 GTSNPN, CDR2 SVGIG (reference sequence). This CDR3 has 14 residues. Trimming stripped 4 bases from V and 1 base from J, with 14 bases between.

The genes are TRBV28 and TRBJ1-5; 7 bases are shared with TRBD1. The germline V gene encodes CDR1 MDHEN and CDR2 SYDVKM. The CDR3 is 16 amino acids. V lost 6 bases, J lost 1 base, and 9 bases stayed unmatched. The CDR3 sequence: CASSSDRELSNQPQHF. The CDR3 bases are TGTGCCAGCAGCTCCGACAGGGAGTTAAGCAATCAGCCCCAGCATTTT.

This clone showed up just a few times. In DNA form, the CDR3 reads TGTGCCAGCAAGCGCACAGATACGCAGTATTTT. Its protein product is CASKRTDTQYF. The chain links TRBV2 to TRBJ2-3, with D hard to call. CDR3 size: 11 residues. V lost 7 bases, J lost 1 base, and 3 bases lay in between. Germline V gene lookup returns CDR1 SNHLY and CDR2 FYNNEI.

The CDR3 spells CASASVGRYEQYF. The CDR3 DNA is TGTGCCAGCGCGTCAGTGGGACGCTACGAGCAGTACTTC. This chain joins TRBV6-5 and TRBJ2-7, with D tentatively TRBD1 or TRBD2 (5 bases each). CDR3 size: 13 residues. Germline-derived CDR1 and CDR2 are MNHEY and SVGAGI. Deletions cut 8 bases from V and 3 bases from J, with 14 bases between.

This clone was counted once. The V and J genes are TRBV20-1 and TRBJ1-5, with D unclear. V lost 3 bases to trimming and J lost 4 bases, with 4 bases between them. In germline, CDR1 is DFQATT, CDR2 SNEGSKA (reference sequence). The CDR3 length is 11 residues. This CDR3 reads CSARTNQPQHF. Written as DNA, the CDR3 is TGCAGTGCTAGGACAAATCAGCCCCAGCATTTT.

J is TRBJ2-3 and V is TRBV9, with 8 bases fitting TRBD2. V lost 3 bases, J lost 4 bases, and 10 bases stayed unmatched. The germline V gene encodes CDR1 SGDLS and CDR2 YYNGEE. The CDR3 covers 16 residues. This CDR3 reads CASSAGLAQNADTQYF. The CDR3 nucleotides are TGTGCCAGCAGCGCCGGACTAGCCCAAAATGCAGATACGCAGTATTTT.

The chain is built from TRBV6-5 and TRBJ2-5, with 10 bases matching TRBD1. Per the germline V gene, CDR1 is MNHEY and CDR2 is SVGAGI. The J segment lost 5 bases and the V segment lost 4 bases, leaving 4 bases of the junction unmatched. The CDR3 runs to 14 residues. CDR3 protein: CASSSDRGRETQYF. The CDR3 DNA follows: TGTGCCAGCAGTTCCGACAGGGGGCGGGAGACCCAGTACTTC.

This chain joins TRBV27 and TRBJ2-6; the D call may be TRBD1 or TRBD2 (5 bases each). In germline, CDR1 is MNHEY, CDR2 SMNVEV (reference sequence). The CDR3 consists of 15 residues. Between the trimmed V and J ends, which lost 7 bases and 2 bases, there was a span of 12 bases. CDR3 in DNA: TGTGCCAGCATAGGGGCCGGGGCTGGGGCCAACGTCCTGACTTTC. Protein product: CASIGAGAGANVLTF.

The chain couples TRBV6-1 to TRBJ1-4, with D maybe TRBD1 (5 bases). Germline CDR1 is MNHNS and CDR2 is SASEGT. CDR3 size: 11 residues. Trimming took 4 bases from V and 14 from J, leaving 11 bases between them. Written as DNA, the CDR3 is TGTGCCAGCAGTGTGACAGCATTGCTGTTTTTT. Translated, it gives CASSVTALLFF.

The sample holds a few counts of this clone. The gene calls are TRBV4-1 and TRBJ1-2; D might be TRBD1 (5 bases). V shed 3 bases and J shed 4 bases, with 15 bases lying between them. The CDR3 runs to 15 residues. CDR1 MGHRA and CDR2 YSYEKL come from the germline V gene. In DNA, the CDR3 is TGCGCCAGCAGCCACCAAACAGGCCTTAGCTATGGCTACACCTTC. As protein: CASSHQTGLSYGYTF.

This clone was counted a single time. The chain carries TRBV12-5 and TRBJ1-1; D is perhaps TRBD1 (5 bases). Germline V gene data show CDR1 as LGHNT and CDR2 as FRNRAP. V lost 6 bases and J lost 0, with 23 bases in between. CDR3 length: 18 amino acids. This CDR3 reads CASGFPDSKSFMNTEAFF. DNA for the CDR3: TGTGCTAGTGGCTTTCCTGACAGCAAAAGTTTCATGAACACTGAAGCTTTCTTT.

This rearrangement joins TRBV4-2 to TRBJ2-2; TRBD2 aligns across 10 bases. The CDR3 sequence is 16 residues long. With V trimmed by 6 bases and J by 0 bases, 4 bases remained unmatched. Per germline, CDR1 LGHNA and CDR2 YNFKEQ. CDR3 DNA: TGTGCCAGCAGTCCTAGCGGGGGAACGAACACCGGGGAGCTGTTTTTT. Translating it yields CASSPSGGTNTGELFF.

The rearrangement links TRBV19 to TRBJ2-1; 10 bases match TRBD1. The CDR3 runs to 15 residues. Germline-derived CDR1 and CDR2 are LNHDA and SQIVND (reference sequence). The V segment lost 0 bases and the J segment 12 bases; nucleotides outside the gene matches: 8. CDR3 DNA sequence: TGTGCCAGTAGTATAGATAGGACAGGGGGTGTGGGGCAGTTCTTC. Residues: CASSIDRTGGVGQFF.